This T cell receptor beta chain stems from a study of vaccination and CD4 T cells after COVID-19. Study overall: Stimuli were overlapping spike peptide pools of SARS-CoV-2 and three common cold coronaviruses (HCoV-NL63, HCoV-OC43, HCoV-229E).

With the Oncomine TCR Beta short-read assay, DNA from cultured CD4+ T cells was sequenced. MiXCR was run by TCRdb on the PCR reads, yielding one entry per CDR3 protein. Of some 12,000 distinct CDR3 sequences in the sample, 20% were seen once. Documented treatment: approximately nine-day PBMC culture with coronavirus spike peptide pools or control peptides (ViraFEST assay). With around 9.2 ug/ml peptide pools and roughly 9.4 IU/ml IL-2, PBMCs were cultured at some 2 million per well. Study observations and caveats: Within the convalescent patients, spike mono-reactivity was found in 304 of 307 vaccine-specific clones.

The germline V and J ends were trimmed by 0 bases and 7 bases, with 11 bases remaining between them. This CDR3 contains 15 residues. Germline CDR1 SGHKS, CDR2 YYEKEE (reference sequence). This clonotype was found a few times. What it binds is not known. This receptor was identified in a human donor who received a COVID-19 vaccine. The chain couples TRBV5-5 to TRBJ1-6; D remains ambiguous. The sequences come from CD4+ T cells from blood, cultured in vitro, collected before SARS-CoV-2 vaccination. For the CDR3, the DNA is TGTGCCAGCAGCTTGGGACTGGCCGCGAATTCACCCCTCCACTTT. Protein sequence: CASSLGLAANSPLHF.